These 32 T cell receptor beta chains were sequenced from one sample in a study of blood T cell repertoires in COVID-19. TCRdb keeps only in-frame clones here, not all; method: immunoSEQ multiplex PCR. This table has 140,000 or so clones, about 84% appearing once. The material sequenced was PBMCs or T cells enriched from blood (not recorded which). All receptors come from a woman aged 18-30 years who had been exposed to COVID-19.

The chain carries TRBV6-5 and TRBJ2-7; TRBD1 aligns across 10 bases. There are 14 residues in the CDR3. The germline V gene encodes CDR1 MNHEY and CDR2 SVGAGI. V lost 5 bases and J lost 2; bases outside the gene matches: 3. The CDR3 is CASSTGTGAYEQYF. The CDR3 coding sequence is TGTGCCAGCAGTACCGGGACAGGGGCCTACGAGCAGTACTTC.

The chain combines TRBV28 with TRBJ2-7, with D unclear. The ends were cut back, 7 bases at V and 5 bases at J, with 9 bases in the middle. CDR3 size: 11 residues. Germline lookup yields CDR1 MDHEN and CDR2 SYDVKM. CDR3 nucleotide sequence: TGTGCCAGCAAGGAAGCGAACGAGCAGTACTTC. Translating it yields CASKEANEQYF.

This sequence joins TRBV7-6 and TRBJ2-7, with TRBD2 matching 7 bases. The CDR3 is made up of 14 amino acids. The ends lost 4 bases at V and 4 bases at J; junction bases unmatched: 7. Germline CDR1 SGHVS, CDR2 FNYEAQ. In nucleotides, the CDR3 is TGTGCCAGCAGCTCCCTCCGGGAGGCATACGAGCAGTACTTC. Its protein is CASSSLREAYEQYF.

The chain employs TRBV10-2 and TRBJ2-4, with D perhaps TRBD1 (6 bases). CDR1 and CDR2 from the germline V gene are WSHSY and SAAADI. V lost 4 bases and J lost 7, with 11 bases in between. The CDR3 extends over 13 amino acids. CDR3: CASSVGQSNIQYF. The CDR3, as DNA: TGCGCCAGCAGTGTAGGACAGTCTAACATTCAGTACTTC.

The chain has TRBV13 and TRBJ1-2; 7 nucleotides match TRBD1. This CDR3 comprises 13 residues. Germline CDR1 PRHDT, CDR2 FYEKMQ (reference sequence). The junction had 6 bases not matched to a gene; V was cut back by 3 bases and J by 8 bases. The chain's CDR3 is CASSLGQLEGYTF. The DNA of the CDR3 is TGTGCCAGCAGCTTGGGACAGCTAGAAGGCTACACCTTC.

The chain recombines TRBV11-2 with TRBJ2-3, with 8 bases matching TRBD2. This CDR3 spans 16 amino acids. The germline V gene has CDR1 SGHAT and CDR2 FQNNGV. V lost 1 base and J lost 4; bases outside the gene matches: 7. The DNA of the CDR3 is TGTGCCAGCAGCTTAGTAATGGCGGGAGGCGCAGATACGCAGTATTTT. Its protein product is CASSLVMAGGADTQYF.

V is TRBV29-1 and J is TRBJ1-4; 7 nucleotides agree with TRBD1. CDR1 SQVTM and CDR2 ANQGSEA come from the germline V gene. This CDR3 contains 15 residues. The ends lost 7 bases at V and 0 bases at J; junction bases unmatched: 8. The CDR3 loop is CSALTGVATNEKLFF. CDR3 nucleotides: TGCAGCGCACTAACAGGGGTCGCAACTAATGAAAAACTGTTTTTT.

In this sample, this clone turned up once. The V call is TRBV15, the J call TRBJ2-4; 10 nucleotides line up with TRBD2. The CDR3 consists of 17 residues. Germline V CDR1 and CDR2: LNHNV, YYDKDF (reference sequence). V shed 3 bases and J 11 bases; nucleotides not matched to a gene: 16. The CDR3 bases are TGTGCCACCAGCAGGGACGTCCAGGGGGGCGGACTAGCGGTTCAGTACTTC. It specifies CATSRDVQGGGLAVQYF. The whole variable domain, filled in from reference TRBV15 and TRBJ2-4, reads DAMVIQNPRYQVTQFGKPVTLSCSQTLNHNVMYWYQQKSSQAPKLLFHYYDKDFNNEADTPDNFQSRRPNTSFCFLDIRSPGLGDTAMYLCATSRDVQGGGLAVQYFGAGTRLSVL.

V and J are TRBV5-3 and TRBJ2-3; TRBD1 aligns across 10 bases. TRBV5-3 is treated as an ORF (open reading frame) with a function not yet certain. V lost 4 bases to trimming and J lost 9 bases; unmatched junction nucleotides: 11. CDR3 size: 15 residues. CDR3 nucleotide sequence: TGTGCCAGAAGCGTTCTCACCGGGACAGGGGTAACGCAGTATTTT. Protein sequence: CARSVLTGTGVTQYF.

The CDR3 DNA sequence: TGTGCCAGCAGCTTGGGGGGTAACAGGCAGCCCCAGCATTTT. Its translation: CASSLGGNRQPQHF. V usage is TRBV5-8 and J usage is TRBJ1-5; D possibly corresponds to TRBD1 (5 bases). Looked up from germline, CDR1 is SGHTS and CDR2 is YDEGEE. V shed 0 bases and J shed 7 bases, with 11 bases lying between them. CDR3 size: 14 residues.

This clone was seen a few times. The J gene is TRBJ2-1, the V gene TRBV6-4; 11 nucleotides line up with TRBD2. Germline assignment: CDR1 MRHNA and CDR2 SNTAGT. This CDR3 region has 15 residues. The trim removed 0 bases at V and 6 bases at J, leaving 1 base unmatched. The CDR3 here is CASSDSSGRANEQFF. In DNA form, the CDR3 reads TGTGCCAGCAGTGACTCTAGCGGGAGGGCCAATGAGCAGTTCTTC.

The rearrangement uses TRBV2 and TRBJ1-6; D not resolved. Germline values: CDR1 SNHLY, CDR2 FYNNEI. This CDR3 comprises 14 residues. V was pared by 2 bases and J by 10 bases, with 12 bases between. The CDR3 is CASSELGVRSPLHF. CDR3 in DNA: TGTGCCAGCAGTGAATTGGGCGTAAGGTCACCCCTCCACTTT. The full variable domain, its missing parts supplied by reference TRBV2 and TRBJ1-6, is EPEVTQTPSHQVTQMGQEVILRCVPISNHLYFYWYRQILGQKVEFLVSFYNNEISEKSEIFDDQFSVERPDGSNFTLKIRSTKLEDSAMYFCASSELGVRSPLHFGNGTRLTVT.

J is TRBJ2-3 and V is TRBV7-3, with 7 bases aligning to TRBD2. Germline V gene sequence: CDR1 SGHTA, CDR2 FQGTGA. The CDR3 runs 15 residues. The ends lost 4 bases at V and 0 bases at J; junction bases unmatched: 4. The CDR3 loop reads CASSYGGGSTDTQYF. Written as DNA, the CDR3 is TGTGCCAGCAGCTACGGCGGGGGAAGCACAGATACGCAGTATTTT.

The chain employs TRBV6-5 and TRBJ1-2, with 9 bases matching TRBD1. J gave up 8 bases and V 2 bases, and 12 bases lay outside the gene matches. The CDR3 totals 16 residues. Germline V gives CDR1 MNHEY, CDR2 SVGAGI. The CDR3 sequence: CASSYPGQGLSSGYTF. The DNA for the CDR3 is TGTGCCAGCAGTTACCCCGGACAGGGGCTGAGTAGCGGCTACACCTTC.

This CDR3 reads CASGLGTSGGKQFF. For the CDR3, the DNA is TGTGCTAGTGGTTTGGGGACTAGCGGGGGGAAGCAGTTCTTC. The chain carries TRBV12-5 and TRBJ2-1, with TRBD2 identical over 14 bases. The V segment lost 1 base and the J segment 11 bases; nucleotides outside the gene matches: 1. CDR1 is LGHNT, CDR2 FRNRAP, per germline. The CDR3 covers 14 residues.

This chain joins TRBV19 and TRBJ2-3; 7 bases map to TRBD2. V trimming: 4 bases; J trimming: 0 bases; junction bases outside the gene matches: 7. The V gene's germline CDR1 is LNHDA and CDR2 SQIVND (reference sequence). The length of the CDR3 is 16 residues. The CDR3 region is CASSTRGVSSTDTQYF. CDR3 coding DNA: TGTGCCAGTAGTACCCGGGGGGTCTCTAGCACAGATACGCAGTATTTT.

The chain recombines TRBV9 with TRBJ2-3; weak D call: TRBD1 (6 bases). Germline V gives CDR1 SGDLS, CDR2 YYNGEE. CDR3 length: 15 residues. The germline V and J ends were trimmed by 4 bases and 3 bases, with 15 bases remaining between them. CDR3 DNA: TGTGCCAGCAGCCCTCAGGGACACCGGACAGATACGCAGTATTTT. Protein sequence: CASSPQGHRTDTQYF.

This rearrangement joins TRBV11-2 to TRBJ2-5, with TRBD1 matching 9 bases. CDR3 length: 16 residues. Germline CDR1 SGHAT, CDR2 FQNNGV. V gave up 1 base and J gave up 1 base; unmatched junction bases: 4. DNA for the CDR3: TGTGCCAGCAGCTTAGGAGGGACAGGGCTCCAAGAGACCCAGTACTTC. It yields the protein CASSLGGTGLQETQYF.

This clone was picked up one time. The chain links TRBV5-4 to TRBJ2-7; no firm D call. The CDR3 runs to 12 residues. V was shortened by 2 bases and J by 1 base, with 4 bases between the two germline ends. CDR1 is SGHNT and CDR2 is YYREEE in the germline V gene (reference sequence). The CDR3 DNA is TGTGCCAGCAGCTTCATGTCCTACGAGCAGTACTTC. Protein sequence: CASSFMSYEQYF.

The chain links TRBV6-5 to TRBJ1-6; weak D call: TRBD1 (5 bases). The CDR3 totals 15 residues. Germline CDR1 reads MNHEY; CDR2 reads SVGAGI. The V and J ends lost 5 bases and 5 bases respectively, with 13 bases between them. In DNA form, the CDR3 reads TGTGCCAGCAGTCCCCGACAGCCGGATAATTCACCCCTCCACTTT. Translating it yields CASSPRQPDNSPLHF.

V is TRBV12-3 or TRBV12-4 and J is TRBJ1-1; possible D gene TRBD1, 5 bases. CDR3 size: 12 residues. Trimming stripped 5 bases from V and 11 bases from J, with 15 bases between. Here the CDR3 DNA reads TGTGCCAGCAGTCCGACGACAGTCTGGGCTTTCTTT. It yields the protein CASSPTTVWAFF.

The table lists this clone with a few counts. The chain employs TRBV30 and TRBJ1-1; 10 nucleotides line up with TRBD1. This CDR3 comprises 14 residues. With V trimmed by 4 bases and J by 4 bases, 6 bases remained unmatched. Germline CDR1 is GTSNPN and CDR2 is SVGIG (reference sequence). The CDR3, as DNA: TGTGCCTGGACCCGACAGGGGGCTATCACTGAAGCTTTCTTT. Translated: CAWTRQGAITEAFF.

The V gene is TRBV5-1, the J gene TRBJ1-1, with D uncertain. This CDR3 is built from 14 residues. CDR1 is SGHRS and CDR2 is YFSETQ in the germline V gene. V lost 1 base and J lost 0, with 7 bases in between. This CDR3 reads CASSLIAMNTEAFF. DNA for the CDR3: TGCGCCAGCAGCTTGATCGCGATGAACACTGAAGCTTTCTTT.

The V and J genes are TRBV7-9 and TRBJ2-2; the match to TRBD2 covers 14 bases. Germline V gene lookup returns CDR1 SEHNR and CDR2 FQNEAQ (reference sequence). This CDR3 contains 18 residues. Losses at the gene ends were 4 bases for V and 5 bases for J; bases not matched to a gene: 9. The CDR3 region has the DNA TGTGCCAGCAGCTCACGACTAGCGGGAGGGCCGGGGACCGGGGAGCTGTTTTTT. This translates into CASSSRLAGGPGTGELFF.

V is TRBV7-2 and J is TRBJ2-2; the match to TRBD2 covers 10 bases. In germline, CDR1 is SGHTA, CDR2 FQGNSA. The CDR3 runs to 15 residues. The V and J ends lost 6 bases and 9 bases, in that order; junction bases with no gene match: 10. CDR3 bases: TGTGCCAGCAGAACTGAAGCGGGAGGGCGCAGGGAGCTGTTTTTT. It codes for CASRTEAGGRRELFF.

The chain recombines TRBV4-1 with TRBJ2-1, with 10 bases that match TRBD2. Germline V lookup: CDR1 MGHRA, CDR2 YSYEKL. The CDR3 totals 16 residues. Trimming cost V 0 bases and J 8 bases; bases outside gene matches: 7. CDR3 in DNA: TGCGCCAGCAGCCAAGAAATCCTAGCGGGAGAGTATGAGCAGTTCTTC. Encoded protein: CASSQEILAGEYEQFF.

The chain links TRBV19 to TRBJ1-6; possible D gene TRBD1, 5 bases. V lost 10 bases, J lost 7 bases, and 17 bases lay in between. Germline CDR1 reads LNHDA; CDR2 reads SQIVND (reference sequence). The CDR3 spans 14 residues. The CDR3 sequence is CATAWEGVNSPLHF. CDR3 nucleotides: TGTGCCACTGCCTGGGAAGGGGTCAATTCACCCCTCCACTTT.

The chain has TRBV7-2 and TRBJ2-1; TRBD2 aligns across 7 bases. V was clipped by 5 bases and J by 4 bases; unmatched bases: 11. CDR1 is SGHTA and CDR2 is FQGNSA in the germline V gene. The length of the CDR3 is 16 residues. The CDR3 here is CASSLSGTTLYNEQFF. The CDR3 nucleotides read TGTGCCAGCAGCCTTTCCGGGACTACCCTTTACAATGAGCAGTTCTTC.

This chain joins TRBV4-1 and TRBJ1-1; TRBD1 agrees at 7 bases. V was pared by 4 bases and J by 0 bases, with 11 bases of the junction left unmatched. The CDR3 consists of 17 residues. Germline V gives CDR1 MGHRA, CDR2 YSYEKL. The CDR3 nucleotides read TGCGCCAGCAGCCCAACGGAGACCAGGGGGATGAACACTGAAGCTTTCTTT. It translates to CASSPTETRGMNTEAFF.

Here the CDR3 DNA reads TGTGCCAGCAGTTTTAACCCCCCCGAGGTCCCGCAGTATTTT. It translates to CASSFNPPEVPQYF. This sequence joins TRBV28 and TRBJ2-3; D uncertain. The CDR3 length is 14 residues. Germline lookup yields CDR1 MDHEN and CDR2 SYDVKM. Between the trimmed V and J ends, which lost 3 bases and 10 bases, there was a span of 17 bases. Supplemented by reference TRBV28 and TRBJ2-3, the full variable domain reads DVKVTQSSRYLVKRTGEKVFLECVQDMDHENMFWYRQDPGLGLRLIYFSYDVKMKEKGDIPEGYSVSREKKERFSLILESASTNQTSMYLCASSFNPPEVPQYFGPGTRLTVL.

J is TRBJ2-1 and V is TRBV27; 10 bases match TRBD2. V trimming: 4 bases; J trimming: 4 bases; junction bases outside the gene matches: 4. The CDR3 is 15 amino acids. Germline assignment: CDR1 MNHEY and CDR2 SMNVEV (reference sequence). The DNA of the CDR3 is TGTGCCAGCAGTTCGACTAGCGGGCTTTACAATGAGCAGTTCTTC. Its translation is CASSSTSGLYNEQFF.

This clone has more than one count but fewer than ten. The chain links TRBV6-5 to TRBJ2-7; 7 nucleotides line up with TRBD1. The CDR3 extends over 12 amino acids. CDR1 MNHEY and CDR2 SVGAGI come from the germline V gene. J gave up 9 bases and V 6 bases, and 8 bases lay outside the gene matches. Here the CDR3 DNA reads TGTGCCAGCAGGGGCGACAGGGTGCGGCAGTACTTC. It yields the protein CASRGDRVRQYF.